This TCR beta chain was observed in a study of blood T cell repertoires in COVID-19. Whole-study context: Acute and convalescent COVID-19 samples came from the United States, Italy and Spain.

The germline CDR1 and CDR2 sequences are MNHEY and SMNVEV (reference sequence). This CDR3 is 16 amino acids long. V shed 1 base, J shed 3 bases, and the junction held 5 bases outside the gene matches. Authors' analysis steps: Reference gene primer amplification yielded estimated nucleated cell counts. TCRdb's table, derived via immunoSEQ multiplex PCR, lists solely in-frame clones and lacks some. That table supplies the V and J calls and clone size; D and trimming were determined from the DNA. Here the sample spans roughly 130,000 clones, about four fifths being singletons. Sequenced: peripheral blood. The sequence was collected from a woman younger than 45 who had recovered from COVID-19. This rearrangement joins TRBV27 to TRBJ2-1, with TRBD1 identical over 8 bases. The CDR3 sequence is CASSLYAGGDYNEQFF. CDR3 coding DNA: TGTGCCAGCAGTTTATATGCAGGGGGCGACTACAATGAGCAGTTCTTC.